The 14 T cell receptor beta chains reported below all come from one sample, sequenced in a study of blood T cell dynamics during melanoma immunotherapy. Sequencing used immunoSEQ multiplex PCR; TCRdb keeps in-frame clones, though not all of them. The sample holds about 16,000 clones, less than 95% seen once. Time point indicated: week 3, after first cycle of checkpoint inhibitor. The material sequenced was effector memory CD8+ T cells from blood, taken from a patient treated with checkpoint blockade. The receptors derive from a human donor with melanoma.

The genes are TRBV7-8 and TRBJ2-3; 8 bases line up with TRBD2. CDR3 size: 15 residues. Per the germline V gene, CDR1 is SGHVS and CDR2 is FQNEAQ. V was clipped by 3 bases and J by 0 bases; unmatched bases: 2. This CDR3 is CASSLTSASTDTQYF. The CDR3 DNA reads TGTGCCAGCAGCTTGACTAGCGCTAGCACAGATACGCAGTATTTT.

V gene TRBV6-5 combines with J gene TRBJ2-3; 12 bases line up with TRBD1. With 5 bases clipped from V and 5 bases from J, the junction kept 5 bases outside the gene matches. In germline, CDR1 is MNHEY, CDR2 SVGAGI. This CDR3 is 15 amino acids long. In DNA, the CDR3 is TGTGCCAGCAGTGTAGGGACAGGGGGCTTAGATACGCAGTATTTT. The encoded protein is CASSVGTGGLDTQYF.

The sample holds one count of this clone. The chain links TRBV7-9 to TRBJ2-1; D possibly uses TRBD1 or TRBD2 (5 bases each). Germline values: CDR1 SEHNR, CDR2 FQNEAQ (reference sequence). The CDR3 runs to 11 residues. Trimming took off 6 bases at V and 6 bases at J, with 6 bases between the two ends. Here the CDR3 reads CASRRGNEQFF. The CDR3 DNA reads TGTGCCAGCAGGAGGGGCAATGAGCAGTTCTTC.

This chain uses TRBV7-2 with TRBJ2-5; D might be TRBD1 (5 bases). The CDR3 has 16 amino acids. Germline assignment: CDR1 SGHTA and CDR2 FQGNSA. V lost 1 base and J 2 bases, leaving 14 bases between the germline ends. The CDR3 DNA follows: TGTGCCAGCAGCTTAGAAACAGGAAGCCTTCAAGAGACCCAGTACTTC. It codes for CASSLETGSLQETQYF.

This clone has just one count. V gene TRBV6-4 combines with J gene TRBJ2-1, with 11 nucleotides matching TRBD2. The CDR3 length is 15 residues. J lost 10 bases, V lost 6 bases, and 11 bases had no gene match. Germline V gives CDR1 MRHNA, CDR2 SNTAGT. The CDR3: CASRRTSGSSEEQFF. The CDR3 nucleotides read TGTGCCAGCAGGCGAACTAGCGGGAGCTCAGAGGAGCAGTTCTTC.

This chain links TRBV27 with TRBJ2-4; tentatively, D is TRBD1 or TRBD2 (5 bases each). Trimming removed 6 bases at V and 0 bases at J, with 18 bases between. Germline CDR1 and CDR2: MNHEY and SMNVEV (reference sequence). The CDR3 sequence is 17 residues long. CDR3 coding DNA: TGTGCCAGCAGGGGACCGGCAGGTCAACTAGCCAAAAACATTCAGTACTTC. Residues: CASRGPAGQLAKNIQYF.

The chain carries TRBV6-1 and TRBJ2-4; D may be TRBD2 (5 bases). The germline V gene encodes CDR1 MNHNS and CDR2 SASEGT. V dropped 0 bases and J dropped 4 bases, with 16 bases sitting between them. The CDR3 sequence is 17 residues long. The CDR3 protein is CASSEASDARVKNIQYF. The CDR3 DNA is TGTGCCAGCAGTGAAGCGTCGGATGCGCGGGTAAAAAACATTCAGTACTTC.

The chain is built from TRBV27 and TRBJ1-1; possible D gene TRBD1, 6 bases. Trimming took off 7 bases at V and 4 bases at J, with 16 bases between the two ends. This CDR3 has 14 residues. Germline V gene lookup returns CDR1 MNHEY and CDR2 SMNVEV (reference sequence). CDR3: CASNDAGRGTEAFF. For the CDR3, the DNA is TGTGCCAGCAACGATGCCGGCAGGGGCACTGAAGCTTTCTTT.

The rearrangement uses TRBV5-1 and TRBJ2-3, with D perhaps TRBD1 or TRBD2 (6 bases each). CDR3 length: 15 residues. Trimming removed 2 bases from V and 6 bases from J, with 16 bases in between. Germline loops: CDR1 SGHRS, CDR2 YFSETQ. CDR3 residues: CASSLEGGLLDTQYF. In DNA form, the CDR3 reads TGCGCCAGCAGCTTAGAAGGGGGACTTTTGGATACGCAGTATTTT.

Of note for this clone: Sequence at one end of the junction differs from germline and may be a read error. V and J are TRBV15 and TRBJ2-7; 7 positions agree with TRBD2. The CDR3 covers 17 residues. Germline loops: CDR1 LNHNV, CDR2 YYDKDF (reference sequence). CDR3 nucleotide sequence: TGTGCCACCAGCACCGGGGAGGGTGGCGACAGCGCCTACGAGCGGTACTTC. Amino acid sequence: CATSTGEGGDSAYERYF.

In nucleotides, the CDR3 is TGTGCCAGCAGCTTTAGCGGGCCCTCCTACGAGCAGTACTTC. Its protein is CASSFSGPSYEQYF. The gene calls are TRBV7-8 and TRBJ2-7; 7 bases are shared with TRBD2. The V and J ends lost 3 bases and 0 bases, in that order; junction bases with no gene match: 2. This CDR3 region has 14 residues. Germline loops: CDR1 SGHVS, CDR2 FQNEAQ.

V is TRBV19 and J is TRBJ1-1, with 7 bases lining up with TRBD1. The CDR3 is 15 residues long. The V gene's germline CDR1 is LNHDA and CDR2 SQIVND (reference sequence). J lost 0 bases, V lost 5 bases, and 6 bases had no gene match. The CDR3 DNA follows: TGTGCCAGTAGTTATACAGGGGCCCTGAACACTGAAGCTTTCTTT. Translation: CASSYTGALNTEAFF.

The rearrangement uses TRBV5-4 and TRBJ1-2; 10 nucleotides line up with TRBD1. This CDR3 region has 13 residues. Germline V CDR1 and CDR2: SGHNT, YYREEE (reference sequence). V gave up 2 bases and J gave up 7 bases; unmatched junction bases: 2. CDR3 sequence reads: CASSFDRGLGYTF. The CDR3 DNA sequence: TGTGCCAGCAGCTTCGACAGGGGGCTTGGCTACACCTTC.

The chain employs TRBV15 and TRBJ2-7; tentative D call: TRBD1 (6 bases). The V gene lost 6 bases and the J gene lost 0 bases, with 15 bases spanning the gap. Germline CDR1 and CDR2: LNHNV and YYDKDF (reference sequence). The CDR3 consists of 15 residues. CDR3 residues: CATRDSPHYSYEQYF. CDR3 nucleotides: TGTGCCACCAGGGACAGCCCCCACTACTCCTACGAGCAGTACTTC.